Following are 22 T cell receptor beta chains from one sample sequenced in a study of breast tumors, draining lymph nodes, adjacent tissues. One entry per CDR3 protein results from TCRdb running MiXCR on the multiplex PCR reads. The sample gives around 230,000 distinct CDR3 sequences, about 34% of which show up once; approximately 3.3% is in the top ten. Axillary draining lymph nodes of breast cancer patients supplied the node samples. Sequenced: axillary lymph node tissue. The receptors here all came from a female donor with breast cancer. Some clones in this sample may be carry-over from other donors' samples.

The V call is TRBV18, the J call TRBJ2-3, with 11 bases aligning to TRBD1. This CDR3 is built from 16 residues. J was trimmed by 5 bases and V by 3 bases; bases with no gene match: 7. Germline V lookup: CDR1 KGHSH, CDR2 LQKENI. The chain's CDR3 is CASSPAGTGGGDTQYF. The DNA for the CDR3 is TGTGCCAGCTCACCGGCCGGGACAGGGGGAGGAGATACGCAGTATTTT.

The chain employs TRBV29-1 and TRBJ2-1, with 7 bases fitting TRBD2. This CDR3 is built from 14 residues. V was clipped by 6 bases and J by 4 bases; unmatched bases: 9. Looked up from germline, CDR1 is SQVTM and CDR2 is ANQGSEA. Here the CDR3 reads CSVVPSGLYNEQFF. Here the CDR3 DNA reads TGCAGCGTAGTCCCTAGCGGTCTTTACAATGAGCAGTTCTTC.

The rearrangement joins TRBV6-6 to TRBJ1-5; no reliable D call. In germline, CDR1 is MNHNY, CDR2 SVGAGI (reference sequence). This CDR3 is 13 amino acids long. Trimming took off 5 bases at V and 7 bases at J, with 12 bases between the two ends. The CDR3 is CASSHGLEQPQHF. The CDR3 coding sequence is TGTGCCAGCAGTCACGGGTTGGAGCAGCCCCAGCATTTT.

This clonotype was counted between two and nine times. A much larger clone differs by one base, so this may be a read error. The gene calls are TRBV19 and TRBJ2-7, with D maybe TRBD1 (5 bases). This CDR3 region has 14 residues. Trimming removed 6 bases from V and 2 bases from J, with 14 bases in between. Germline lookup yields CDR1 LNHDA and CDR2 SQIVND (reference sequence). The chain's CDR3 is CASSQMLGAYEQYF. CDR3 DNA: TGTGCCAGTAGCCAAATGCTAGGGGCCTACGAGCAGTACTTC.

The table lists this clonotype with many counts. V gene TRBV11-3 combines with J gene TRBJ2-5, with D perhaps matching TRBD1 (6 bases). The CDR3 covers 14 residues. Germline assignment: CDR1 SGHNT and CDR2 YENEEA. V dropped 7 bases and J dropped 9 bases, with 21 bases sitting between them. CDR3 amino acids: CASTSSLQGSSQYF. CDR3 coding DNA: TGTGCCAGCACCTCAAGTCTCCAGGGGTCTTCCCAGTACTTC.

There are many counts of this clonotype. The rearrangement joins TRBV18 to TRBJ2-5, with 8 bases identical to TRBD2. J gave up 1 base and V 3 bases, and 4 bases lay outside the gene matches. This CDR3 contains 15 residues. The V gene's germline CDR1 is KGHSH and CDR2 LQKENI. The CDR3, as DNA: TGTGCCAGCTCACCCTTAGCGGGGTTCCAAGAGACCCAGTACTTC. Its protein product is CASSPLAGFQETQYF.

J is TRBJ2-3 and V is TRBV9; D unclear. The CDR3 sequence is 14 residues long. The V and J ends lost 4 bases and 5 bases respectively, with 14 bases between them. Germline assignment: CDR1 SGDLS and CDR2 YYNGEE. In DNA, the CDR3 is TGTGCCAGCAGCTTAGTTGCGCCAGAAGATACGCAGTATTTT. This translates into CASSLVAPEDTQYF.

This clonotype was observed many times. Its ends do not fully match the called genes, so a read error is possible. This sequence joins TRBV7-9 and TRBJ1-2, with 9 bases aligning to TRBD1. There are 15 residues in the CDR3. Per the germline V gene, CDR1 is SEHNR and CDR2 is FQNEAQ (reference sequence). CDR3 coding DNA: TGTGCCAGCAGCCTCTCGACAGGGGGGAACTATGGCTACCCCTTC. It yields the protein CASSLSTGGNYGYPF. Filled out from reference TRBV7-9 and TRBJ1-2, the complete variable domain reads DTGVSQNPRHKITKRGQNVTFRCDPISEHNRLYWYRQTLGQGPEFLTYFQNEAQLEKSRLLSDRFSAERPKGSFSTLEIQRTEQGDSAMYLCASSLSTGGNYGYPFGSGTRLTVV.

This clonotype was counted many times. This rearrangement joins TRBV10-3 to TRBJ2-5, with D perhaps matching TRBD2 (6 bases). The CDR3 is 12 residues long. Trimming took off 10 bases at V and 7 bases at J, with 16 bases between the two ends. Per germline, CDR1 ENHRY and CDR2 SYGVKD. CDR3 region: CASGTGQGTQYF. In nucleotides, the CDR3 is TGTGCCAGCGGGACGGGCCAGGGGACCCAGTACTTC.

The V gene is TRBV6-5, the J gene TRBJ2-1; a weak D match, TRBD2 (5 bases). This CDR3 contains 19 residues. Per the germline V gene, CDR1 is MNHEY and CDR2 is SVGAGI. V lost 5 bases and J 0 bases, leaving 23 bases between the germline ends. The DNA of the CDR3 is TGTGCCAGCAGTGCCGTTCCCGGTAGACGGGGAAGCTCCTACAATGAGCAGTTCTTC. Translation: CASSAVPGRRGSSYNEQFF.

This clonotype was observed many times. The CDR3 is CASSRERASGGGEQYF. The CDR3 DNA sequence: TGTGCCAGCAGCCGCGAGAGAGCGTCTGGGGGAGGCGAGCAGTACTTC. This sequence joins TRBV11-3 and TRBJ2-7; possibly TRBD2 for D (6 bases). The CDR3 is made up of 16 amino acids. Germline V CDR1 and CDR2: SGHNT, YENEEA. The V and J ends lost 5 bases and 6 bases respectively, with 23 bases between them. The complete variable domain, with remaining parts taken from reference TRBV11-3 and TRBJ2-7, reads EAGVVQSPRYKIIEKKQPVAFWCNPISGHNTLYWYLQNLGQGPELLIRYENEEAVDDSQLPKDRFSAERLKGVDSTLKIQPAELGDSAVYLCASSRERASGGGEQYFGPGTRLTVT.

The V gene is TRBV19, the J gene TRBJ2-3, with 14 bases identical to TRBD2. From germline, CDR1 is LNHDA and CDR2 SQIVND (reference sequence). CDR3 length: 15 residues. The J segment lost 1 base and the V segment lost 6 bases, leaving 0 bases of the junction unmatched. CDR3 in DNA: TGTGCCAGTAGGGGACTAGCGGGGGGCACAGATACGCAGTATTTT. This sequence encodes CASRGLAGGTDTQYF.

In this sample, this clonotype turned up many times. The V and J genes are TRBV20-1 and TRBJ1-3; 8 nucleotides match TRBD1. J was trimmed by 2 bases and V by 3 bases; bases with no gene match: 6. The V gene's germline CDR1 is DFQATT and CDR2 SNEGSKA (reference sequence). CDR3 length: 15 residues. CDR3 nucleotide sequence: TGCAGTGCTAGTGAAGACAGGGGAGCTGGAAACACCATATATTTT. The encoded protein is CSASEDRGAGNTIYF.

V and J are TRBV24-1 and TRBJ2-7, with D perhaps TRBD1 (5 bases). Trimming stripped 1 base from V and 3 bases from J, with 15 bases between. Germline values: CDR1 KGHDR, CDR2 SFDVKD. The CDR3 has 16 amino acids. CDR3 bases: TGTGCCACCAGTGATTTTAAAGCTCTGGGGCGCTACGAGCAGTACTTC. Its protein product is CATSDFKALGRYEQYF.

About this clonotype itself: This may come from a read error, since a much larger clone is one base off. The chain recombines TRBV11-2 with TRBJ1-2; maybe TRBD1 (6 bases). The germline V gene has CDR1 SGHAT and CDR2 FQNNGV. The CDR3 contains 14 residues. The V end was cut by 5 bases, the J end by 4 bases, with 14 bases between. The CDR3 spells CASSRGGATYGYTF. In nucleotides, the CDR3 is TGTGCCAGCAGCAGAGGGGGGGCTACCTATGGCTACACCTTC.

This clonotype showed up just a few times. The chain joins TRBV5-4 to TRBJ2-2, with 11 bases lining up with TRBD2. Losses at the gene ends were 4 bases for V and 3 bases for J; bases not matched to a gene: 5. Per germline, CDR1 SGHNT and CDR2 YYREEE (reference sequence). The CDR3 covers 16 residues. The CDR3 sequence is CASSMLAGGHTGELFF. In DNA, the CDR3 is TGTGCCAGCAGCATGTTAGCGGGGGGGCACACCGGGGAGCTGTTTTTT.

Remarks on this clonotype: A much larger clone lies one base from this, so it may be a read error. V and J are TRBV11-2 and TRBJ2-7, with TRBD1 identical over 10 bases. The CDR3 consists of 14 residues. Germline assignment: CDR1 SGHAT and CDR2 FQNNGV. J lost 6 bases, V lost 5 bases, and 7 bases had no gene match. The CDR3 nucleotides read TGTGCCAGCAGCCGGGGGACAGGGGCCCTCGAGCAGTACTTC. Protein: CASSRGTGALEQYF.

This CDR3 is CSVGGLAGAYQETQYF. DNA for the CDR3: TGCAGCGTTGGGGGACTAGCGGGGGCGTACCAAGAGACCCAGTACTTC. V gene TRBV29-1 combines with J gene TRBJ2-5; 14 bases are shared with TRBD2. Germline loops: CDR1 SQVTM, CDR2 ANQGSEA. The CDR3 extends over 16 amino acids. The J segment lost 0 bases and the V segment lost 4 bases, leaving 4 bases of the junction unmatched.

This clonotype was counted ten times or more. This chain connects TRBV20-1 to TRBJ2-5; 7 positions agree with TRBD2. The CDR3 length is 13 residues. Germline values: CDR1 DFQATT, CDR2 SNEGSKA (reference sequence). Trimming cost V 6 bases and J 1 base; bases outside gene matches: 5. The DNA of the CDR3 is TGCAGTGCCCATACTAGCGTCCAAGAGACCCAGTACTTC. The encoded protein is CSAHTSVQETQYF.

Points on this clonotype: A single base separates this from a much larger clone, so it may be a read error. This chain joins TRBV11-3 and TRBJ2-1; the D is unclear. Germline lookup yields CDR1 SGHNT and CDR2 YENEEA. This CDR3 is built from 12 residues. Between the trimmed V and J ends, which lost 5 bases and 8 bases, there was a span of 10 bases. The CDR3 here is CASSPASDEQFF. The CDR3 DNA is TGTGCCAGCAGCCCCGCAAGTGATGAGCAGTTCTTC.

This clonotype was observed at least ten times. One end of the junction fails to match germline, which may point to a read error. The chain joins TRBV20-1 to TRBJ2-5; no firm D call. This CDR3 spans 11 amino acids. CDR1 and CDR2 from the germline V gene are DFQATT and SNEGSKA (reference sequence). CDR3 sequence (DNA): TGCAGTGCTAAGAGGATAGAGACCCAGTCCTTC. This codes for CSAKRIETQSF.

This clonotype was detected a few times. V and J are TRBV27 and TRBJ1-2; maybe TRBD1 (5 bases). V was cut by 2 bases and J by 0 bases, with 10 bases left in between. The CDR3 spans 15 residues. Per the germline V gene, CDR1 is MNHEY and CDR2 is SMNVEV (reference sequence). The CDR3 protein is CASSLLGDPNYGYTF. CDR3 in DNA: TGTGCCAGCAGTTTACTAGGGGACCCTAACTATGGCTACACCTTC.